Listed here is a single T cell receptor (beta chain). The sample originates from a study of blood T cell repertoires in COVID-19. Turning to the study itself: The United States, Italy and Spain provided the acute and convalescent COVID-19 samples.

Authors' data handling: Counts of nucleated cells, estimated from reference gene primer amplification, were obtained. TCRdb's table, derived via immunoSEQ multiplex PCR, lists solely in-frame clones and lacks some. The V and J calls and clone size come from that table; D and trimming were worked out from the DNA. The data show approximately 100,000 clones, roughly 80% seen once. The CDR3 has 16 amino acids. V was cut by 1 base and J by 2 bases, with 11 bases left in between. Per germline, CDR1 LNHNV and CDR2 YYDKDF (reference sequence). The clonotype was recovered from a human donor in a cohort sampled during active COVID-19. Material: peripheral blood. V is TRBV15 and J is TRBJ2-2; D might be TRBD1 (5 bases). The chain's CDR3 is CATSRVSGLNTGELFF. The CDR3, as DNA: TGTGCCACCAGCAGAGTATCAGGGCTCAACACCGGGGAGCTGTTTTTT.